This T cell receptor beta chain was sequenced in a study of PD-L1 blockade in urothelial cancer. Whole-study results and caveats: It was durable-benefit patients whose tumor-associated blood clones expanded more at 3 weeks.

The table came from immunoSEQ multiplex PCR; TCRdb's copy has only in-frame clones and leaves some out. The sample has about 120,000 clones, about 89% seen once. The time point denotes: peripheral blood 6 weeks after treatment start. Each patient contributed between 1 and 8 total time points of blood mononuclear cells, pretreatment and during treatment. The CDR3 contains 14 residues. V gave up 2 bases and J gave up 5 bases, with 13 bases separating them. Germline V gene sequence: CDR1 GTSNPN, CDR2 SVGIG (reference sequence). Points on this clone: The target antigen is unknown.

The receptor comes from a man aged 60-69 years with urothelial cancer. The rearrangement uses TRBV30 and TRBJ2-1, with a tentative D call TRBD2 (6 bases). This specimen was PBMCs, taken around atezolizumab (anti-PD-L1) treatment. CDR3 DNA sequence: TGTGCCTGGAGTCGCGGTGGCGGGAACAATGAGCAGTTCTTC. Translation gives CAWSRGGGNNEQFF.